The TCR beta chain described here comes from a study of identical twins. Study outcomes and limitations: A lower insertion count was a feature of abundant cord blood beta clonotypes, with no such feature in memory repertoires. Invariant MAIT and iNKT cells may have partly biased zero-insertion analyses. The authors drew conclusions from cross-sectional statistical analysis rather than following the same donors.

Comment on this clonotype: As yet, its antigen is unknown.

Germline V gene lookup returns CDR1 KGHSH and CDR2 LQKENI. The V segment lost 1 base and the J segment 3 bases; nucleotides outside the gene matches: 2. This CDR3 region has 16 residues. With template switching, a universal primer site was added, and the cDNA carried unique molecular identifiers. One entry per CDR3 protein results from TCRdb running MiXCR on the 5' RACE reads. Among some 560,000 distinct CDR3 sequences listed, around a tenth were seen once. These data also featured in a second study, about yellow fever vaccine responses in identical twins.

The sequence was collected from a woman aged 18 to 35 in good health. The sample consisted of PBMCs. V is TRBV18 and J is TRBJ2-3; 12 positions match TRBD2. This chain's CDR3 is CASSPLGTSGTDTQYF. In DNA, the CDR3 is TGTGCCAGCTCACCACTGGGGACTAGCGGGACAGATACGCAGTATTTT.